The clone carrying this T cell receptor (beta chain) was detected once. Germline V gene data show CDR1 as WSHSY and CDR2 as SAAADI. The CDR3 spans 15 residues. With V trimmed by 6 bases and J by 9 bases, 9 bases remained unmatched. The record originates from a study of blood T cell repertoires in COVID-19. Overall study context: PBMCs, B-cell-depleted T cells, or T cells provided the cDNA or gDNA that made up the material.

Original data processing: Counts of nucleated cells, estimated from reference gene primer amplification, were obtained. Produced via immunoSEQ multiplex PCR; TCRdb's table is partial and in-frame only. V, J and clone size were drawn from that table, and D and trimming were deduced from the DNA. Seen here are around 60,000 clones, approximately 86% observed once, and the top ten hold about 1.1%. V and J are TRBV10-2 and TRBJ1-6; 9 bases agree with TRBD1. Sequenced sample: peripheral blood. The TCR originated in a man aged 40-49 years with acute or convalescent COVID-19. As DNA, the CDR3 is TGCGCCAGCAGCGATAGGACAGGGGTATCTTCACCCCTCCACTTT. Translated: CASSDRTGVSSPLHF.